This TCR beta chain was documented in a study of shared clonotypes between healthy human individuals. About the research overall: For every donor, three CD4 naive, three CD4 memory, two CD8 naive and one CD8 memory plates were used.

General observations from the study: With few donors, the genetic and exposure-history diversity represented was limited.

The CDR3 spans 17 residues. Per germline, CDR1 LNHNV and CDR2 YYDKDF (reference sequence). The V and J ends lost 4 bases and 6 bases respectively, with 22 bases between them. Assay used: immunoSEQ multiplex PCR; TCRdb lists only in-frame clones, some missing. The profile shows 2 million to 3 million clones, 93% of them singletons. The authors divided CD4+ cells into CD45RA+ naive and CD45RA-negative memory subsets. The table lists this clone with a count of one. Its antigen is as yet unknown. The clonotype comes from a young man in good health. Some clones in this sample may be carry-over from other donors' samples. Specimen: naive CD4+ T cells from PBMCs. Indicated subset: CD45RA+ positively selected. This chain connects TRBV15 to TRBJ2-1, with D perhaps being TRBD1 or TRBD2 (5 bases each). DNA for the CDR3: TGTGCCACCAGCACGGTTAGCTTCCGGGGCAACGCCAATGAGCAGTTCTTC. Its translation is CATSTVSFRGNANEQFF.